This T cell receptor beta chain was documented in a study of cytomegalovirus exposure and HLA in healthy donors. Healthy bone marrow donors made up the cohort. The PCR employed 60 Vbeta primers together with 13 Jbeta primers. Using immunoSEQ multiplex PCR, the repertoire was profiled, and TCRdb retains in-frame clones only, with some absent. The repertoire holds roughly 100,000 clones, 13% to 15% seen once, with around 0.9% in the top ten. The sequenced sample was PBMCs. This TCR derives from a female donor in good health and CMV-seronegative.

The CDR3 DNA follows: TGTGCCAGCAGCGTAGCCGGGACAGGGATGTATGAGCAGTTCTTC. It codes for CASSVAGTGMYEQFF. The chain uses TRBV9 and TRBJ2-1; 9 bases match TRBD1. The CDR3 runs 15 residues. The V gene end was trimmed by 0 bases and the J gene end by 8 bases; junction bases not matched to a gene: 6. Germline V lookup: CDR1 SGDLS, CDR2 YYNGEE.